This T cell receptor (beta chain) was captured in a study of cytomegalovirus exposure and HLA in healthy donors. The V gene's germline CDR1 is SGHKS and CDR2 YYEKEE (reference sequence). Trimming took off 0 bases at V and 4 bases at J, with 14 bases between the two ends. CDR3 length equals 16 residues. PCR amplification relied on 60 Vbeta primers (plus 13 Jbeta primers). Profiling relied on immunoSEQ multiplex PCR, and the TCRdb table lists in-frame clones only, not all of them. In all, the sample yields 35,000 to 45,000 clones. The sample consisted of PBMCs. The TCR sequence derives from a man in his forties or fifties in good health and CMV-seropositive. The chain carries TRBV5-5 and TRBJ2-1; TRBD2 might be the D (5 bases). CDR3 DNA: TGTGCCAGCAGCTTGGGAGAGGCTAGCCCTTACAATGAGCAGTTCTTC. This codes for CASSLGEASPYNEQFF.